A single sample is the source of the 24 T cell receptor beta chains below, sequenced in a study of cytomegalovirus exposure and HLA in healthy donors (TCRdb year 2017). Libraries were prepared through the immunoSEQ multiplex PCR assay. For the multiplex PCR, a mixture combining 60 forward primers for TCR Vbeta segments and 13 reverse primers for TCR Jbeta segments was used. This immuneACCESS table, as held by TCRdb, lists in-frame sequences with V and J called but not all clones. Of the missing ones, under half trace to an unresolved V gene in checked studies; the others have no known cause. The sample table lists over 100,000 clones, 75% to 80% of them with a count of one. Of the sample, 5% to 6.5% falls within the top ten clones. The sequenced sample consisted of PBMCs. These receptors were obtained from a man in his sixties in good health and CMV-seropositive.

CDR3 residues: CASSLGTGAHEQYF. The CDR3 DNA reads TGTGCCAGCAGCTTAGGGACAGGGGCCCACGAGCAGTACTTC. The chain has TRBV7-7 and TRBJ2-7, with 9 positions matching TRBD1. In germline, CDR1 is SSHAT, CDR2 FNYEAQ (reference sequence). The CDR3 sequence is 14 residues long. Losses at the gene ends were 1 base for V and 5 bases for J; bases not matched to a gene: 3.

The V call is TRBV11-2, the J call TRBJ1-4; 9 positions agree with TRBD1. This CDR3 comprises 16 residues. The V segment lost 4 bases and the J segment 7 bases; nucleotides outside the gene matches: 10. The V gene's germline CDR1 is SGHAT and CDR2 FQNNGV. The CDR3 region has the DNA TGTGCCAGCAGCTCACGCAAACAGGGGGCGGGTGAAAAACTGTTTTTT. Protein sequence: CASSSRKQGAGEKLFF.

V usage is TRBV19 and J usage is TRBJ2-5; 10 bases agree with TRBD2. Per the germline V gene, CDR1 is LNHDA and CDR2 is SQIVND (reference sequence). V was pared by 2 bases and J by 4 bases, with 4 bases of the junction left unmatched. The CDR3 has 15 amino acids. CDR3 DNA: TGTGCCAGTAGTATACAAGCGGGGGGGCGAGAGACCCAGTACTTC. Amino acids: CASSIQAGGRETQYF.

The chain employs TRBV6-1 and TRBJ1-2; no firm D call. The CDR3 consists of 13 residues. Germline-derived CDR1 and CDR2 are MNHNS and SASEGT. Deletions cut 1 base from V and 3 bases from J, with 6 bases between. The CDR3: CASSEGSYYGYTF. The CDR3 bases are TGTGCCAGCAGTGAAGGGAGTTACTATGGCTACACCTTC.

The rearrangement links TRBV6-5 to TRBJ1-4; 8 bases match TRBD1. J was trimmed by 8 bases and V by 1 base; bases with no gene match: 6. This CDR3 has 15 residues. Germline values: CDR1 MNHEY, CDR2 SVGAGI. The CDR3 coding sequence is TGTGCCAGCAGTTACTTCGGACAGGGAGGAGAAAAACTGTTTTTT. Protein: CASSYFGQGGEKLFF.

The V gene is TRBV9, the J gene TRBJ1-3; the match to TRBD1 covers 9 bases. The CDR3 runs 19 residues. Trimming at V came to 5 bases and at J to 3 bases, leaving 18 bases not matched to a gene. Germline V CDR1 and CDR2: SGDLS, YYNGEE. The CDR3 DNA reads TGTGCCAGCAGGAGGGGGCCGGGACAGGGATGGTCGGTTGGAAACACCATATATTTT. It translates to CASRRGPGQGWSVGNTIYF. The full variable domain, its missing parts supplied by reference TRBV9 and TRBJ1-3, is DSGVTQTPKHLITATGQRVTLRCSPRSGDLSVYWYQQSLDQGLQFLIQYYNGEERAKGNILERFSAQQFPDLHSELNLSSLELGDSALYFCASRRGPGQGWSVGNTIYFGEGSWLTVV.

This clone was found a few times. The CDR3, as DNA: TGTGCCAGCAGTACAGGGAGACTAGCGGGATACAATGAGCAGTTCTTC. Encoded protein: CASSTGRLAGYNEQFF. The V and J genes are TRBV2 and TRBJ2-1; TRBD2 aligns across 11 bases. The V and J ends lost 5 bases and 4 bases, in that order; junction bases with no gene match: 7. The CDR3 totals 16 residues. Germline values: CDR1 SNHLY, CDR2 FYNNEI.

This chain joins TRBV5-1 and TRBJ2-7; D possibly corresponds to TRBD1 (5 bases). The germline V gene encodes CDR1 SGHRS and CDR2 YFSETQ. V was pared by 0 bases and J by 2 bases, with 6 bases between. This CDR3 has 13 residues. The CDR3 nucleotides are TGCGCCAGCAGCTTGGAGGGGCCCTACGAGCAGTACTTC. Protein sequence: CASSLEGPYEQYF.

This chain connects TRBV6-5 to TRBJ2-2; tentatively, D is TRBD1 (5 bases). With 2 bases removed from V and 4 bases from J, the gap between germline ends came to 11 bases. Germline CDR1 MNHEY, CDR2 SVGAGI. This CDR3 region has 15 residues. The CDR3, as DNA: TGTGCCAGCAGTTACCCGACAGCCGGCACCGGGGAGCTGTTTTTT. As protein: CASSYPTAGTGELFF.

The chain is built from TRBV28 and TRBJ2-7; unclear D gene. Germline CDR1 is MDHEN and CDR2 is SYDVKM. The germline V and J ends were trimmed by 7 bases and 6 bases, with 10 bases remaining between them. The CDR3 spans 11 residues. CDR3 protein: CASITSGEQYF. CDR3 nucleotide sequence: TGTGCCAGCATTACGTCGGGCGAGCAGTACTTC. The whole variable domain, remainder taken from reference TRBV28 and TRBJ2-7, is DVKVTQSSRYLVKRTGEKVFLECVQDMDHENMFWYRQDPGLGLRLIYFSYDVKMKEKGDIPEGYSVSREKKERFSLILESASTNQTSMYLCASITSGEQYFGPGTRLTVT.

This clone was seen a single time. The V and J genes are TRBV19 and TRBJ1-5, with D possibly being TRBD1 (5 bases). The germline CDR1 and CDR2 sequences are LNHDA and SQIVND (reference sequence). Trimming removed 5 bases from V and 7 bases from J, with 12 bases in between. The CDR3 consists of 13 residues. The CDR3 region is CASSPSDRQPQHF. The CDR3 nucleotides read TGTGCCAGTAGTCCTTCCGACAGACAGCCCCAGCATTTT.

This clone was counted only a few times. J is TRBJ1-1 and V is TRBV4-3; tentatively, D is TRBD1 (6 bases). Germline lookup yields CDR1 LGHNA and CDR2 YSLEER. The CDR3 runs 12 residues. V was cut by 4 bases and J by 8 bases, with 11 bases left in between. CDR3 DNA sequence: TGCGCCAGCAGCCGCGTACAGGGCGAAGCTTTCTTT. It codes for CASSRVQGEAFF.

Comments on this clone: One end of the junction does not line up with germline, which may come from a read error. The chain joins TRBV13 to TRBJ2-7, with D unclear. The CDR3 has 11 amino acids. Germline values: CDR1 PRHDT, CDR2 FYEKMQ (reference sequence). CDR3 nucleotides: TGTGCCAGCAGCTCCCCTCCCCGAGCGTTCTTC. This codes for CASSSPPRAFF. The full variable domain, with the rest looked up from reference TRBV13 and TRBJ2-7, is AAGVIQSPRHLIKEKRETATLKCYPIPRHDTVYWYQQGPGQDPQFLISFYEKMQSDKGSIPDRFSAQQFSDYHSELNMSSLELGDSALYFCASSSPPRAFFGPGTRLTVT.

This clone was seen once. The chain couples TRBV7-9 to TRBJ2-5; D might be TRBD1 (6 bases). The CDR3 spans 14 residues. With 5 bases removed from V and 1 base from J, the gap between germline ends came to 11 bases. Germline CDR1 and CDR2: SEHNR and FQNEAQ (reference sequence). The CDR3: CASSATGIQETQYF. The CDR3 DNA sequence: TGTGCCAGCAGCGCGACAGGTATCCAAGAGACCCAGTACTTC.

V and J are TRBV5-1 and TRBJ2-5, with 7 bases identical to TRBD2. The length of the CDR3 is 14 residues. The germline V gene encodes CDR1 SGHRS and CDR2 YFSETQ. V was clipped by 6 bases and J by 0 bases; unmatched bases: 5. CDR3 bases: TGCGCCAGCAATCTCGGGGGGTACCAAGAGACCCAGTACTTC. It codes for CASNLGGYQETQYF. Full variable domain (outside the CDR3, taken from reference TRBV5-1 and TRBJ2-5): KAGVTQTPRYLIKTRGQQVTLSCSPISGHRSVSWYQQTPGQGLQFLFEYFSETQRNKGNFPGRFSGRQFSNSRSEMNVSTLELGDSALYLCASNLGGYQETQYFGPGTRLLVL.

The genes are TRBV5-1 and TRBJ2-1, with 8 bases aligning to TRBD1. V gave up 4 bases and J gave up 4 bases; unmatched junction bases: 7. The CDR3 totals 15 residues. Germline assignment: CDR1 SGHRS and CDR2 YFSETQ. The CDR3 region has the DNA TGCGCCAGCAGCCTTGGACAGGGCGTTTACAATGAGCAGTTCTTC. This codes for CASSLGQGVYNEQFF.

The V gene is TRBV19, the J gene TRBJ1-5, with 8 bases matching TRBD1. The CDR3 runs 15 residues. Trimming at V came to 11 bases and at J to 3 bases, leaving 12 bases not matched to a gene. Germline CDR1 and CDR2: LNHDA and SQIVND (reference sequence). CDR3: CAVSLGTGFNQPQHF. The DNA of the CDR3 is TGTGCCGTTTCACTTGGGACAGGTTTCAATCAGCCCCAGCATTTT.

This chain joins TRBV5-1 and TRBJ2-3; D perhaps matches TRBD2 (6 bases). The CDR3 is 14 amino acids. The V gene's germline CDR1 is SGHRS and CDR2 YFSETQ. V shed 4 bases and J shed 2 bases, with 11 bases lying between them. The CDR3 bases are TGCGCCAGCAGCGCGAGCGGGCCCACAGATACGCAGTATTTT. Translation gives CASSASGPTDTQYF.

V gene TRBV9 combines with J gene TRBJ2-5, with 8 nucleotides matching TRBD2. J was trimmed by 2 bases and V by 1 base; bases with no gene match: 4. This CDR3 spans 15 amino acids. CDR1 SGDLS and CDR2 YYNGEE come from the germline V gene. In nucleotides, the CDR3 is TGTGCCAGCAGCGTAAGAGGCGGGGGGCAAGAGACCCAGTACTTC. Translating it yields CASSVRGGGQETQYF.

This sequence joins TRBV7-2 and TRBJ2-3, with D perhaps matching TRBD1 (5 bases). Germline loops: CDR1 SGHTA, CDR2 FQGNSA. The CDR3 contains 14 residues. Trimming shortened V by 4 bases and J by 3 bases, and 11 bases separated the two germline ends. Here the CDR3 reads CASSSDSGTDTQYF. CDR3 DNA: TGTGCCAGCAGCTCCGACAGTGGAACAGATACGCAGTATTTT.

The table lists this clone with a count of one. The V call is TRBV7-2, the J call TRBJ1-1; D possibly corresponds to TRBD1 (6 bases). V was pared by 0 bases and J by 5 bases, with 16 bases between. Germline V gene lookup returns CDR1 SGHTA and CDR2 FQGNSA. This CDR3 region has 16 residues. This CDR3 reads CASSLALGGAGTEAFF. The CDR3 nucleotides are TGTGCCAGCAGCTTAGCGCTAGGGGGGGCGGGAACTGAAGCTTTCTTT.

This clone has more than one count but fewer than ten. The genes are TRBV19 and TRBJ1-1; weak D call: TRBD1 (6 bases). The CDR3 has 13 amino acids. CDR1 LNHDA and CDR2 SQIVND come from the germline V gene (reference sequence). V was clipped by 5 bases and J by 1 base, with 8 bases between them. The CDR3 loop is CASSVTGNTEAFF. The CDR3 DNA is TGTGCCAGTAGTGTGACAGGGAACACTGAAGCTTTCTTT.

This rearrangement joins TRBV5-1 to TRBJ1-3; D is uncertain. The CDR3 consists of 15 residues. V was shortened by 2 bases and J by 0 bases, with 9 bases between the two germline ends. Germline CDR1 reads SGHRS; CDR2 reads YFSETQ. The CDR3 protein is CASSLDGSSGNTIYF. CDR3 nucleotide sequence: TGCGCCAGCAGCTTAGATGGGAGCTCTGGAAACACCATATATTTT. Looking up the rest from reference TRBV5-1 and TRBJ1-3 gives the full variable domain: KAGVTQTPRYLIKTRGQQVTLSCSPISGHRSVSWYQQTPGQGLQFLFEYFSETQRNKGNFPGRFSGRQFSNSRSEMNVSTLELGDSALYLCASSLDGSSGNTIYFGEGSWLTVV.

The chain joins TRBV15 to TRBJ2-4, with 8 bases identical to TRBD2. This CDR3 region has 14 residues. J gave up 2 bases and V 6 bases, and 3 bases lay outside the gene matches. Germline loops: CDR1 LNHNV, CDR2 YYDKDF (reference sequence). The CDR3 DNA reads as TGTGCCACCAGGGGCGGGGGGACCAAAAACATTCAGTACTTC. Amino acid sequence: CATRGGGTKNIQYF.